What follows describes a single T cell receptor beta chain. This clone's antigen is unknown. It has no much larger one-base neighbor in the sample; base qualities were not kept. The data originate from a study of T-cell memory formation after mild COVID-19 (dated by TCRdb to 2020 to 2023). Background for the entire study: TCR sequence clusters from the two donors were largely donor specific. The cohort was made up of two young adult volunteers, one female and one male, who were previously healthy. T-cell clones expanding and contracting after mild COVID-19 in a couple of donors were tracked by longitudinal TCRalpha and TCRbeta repertoire sequencing. Here is what the overall study found, with its caveats: The study covered only a couple of mild cases, and larger cohorts including severe cases with pre-infection samples were considered necessary. The second-wave clones that peaked on day 37 were not confirmed to be SARS-CoV-2 specific. Contracting CD4+ clones turned up mainly in the CM and EM memory subsets, whereas EMRA was where CD8+ clones were enriched. Balanced CD4/CD8 phenotypes were observed for clones contracting from day 15 to 85, whereas a bias towards CD4+ was observed for a second wave of clones expanding from day 15 to 37. Some responding clones were detected in pre-infection memory, suggesting pre-existing cross-reactive memory T cells joined the SARS-CoV-2 response.

Here V drops 6 bases and J drops 6 bases, and the junction holds 8 bases not matched to any gene. CDR1 and CDR2 are drawn from the germline V gene: SQVTM, ANQGSEA. Taken from cysteine to phenylalanine, the CDR3 has 13 residues. Only the CDR3 part of the read is kept: 39 bases, read in frame from the first base. The sequencer listed for this sample is Illumina NovaSeq 6000. TCRalpha and TCRbeta cDNA libraries were built by 5'RACE with constant-segment primers, adding sample barcodes and unique molecular identifiers. Trizol reagent was used to extract RNA from every sample. The libraries were amplified in two PCR steps, and the second step added a second sample barcode and Illumina TruSeq adapters. The libraries were sequenced on an Illumina NovaSeq using 2 x 150 bp paired-end reads. In the source study's methods: With migec v1.2.7, reads were demultiplexed and then collapsed into UMI-guided consensus sequences. With mixcr v2.1.11, UMI consensuses were aligned to TRA and TRB V and J templates and assembled into clonotypes. Expanded or contracted clonotypes were those called significant by both edgeR and NoisET, with noise models trained on biological replicates. For edgeR calls, the cutoffs were a false discovery rate-adjusted p below 0.01 and a log2 fold-change threshold of 1. As an exploratory analysis of dynamics, PCA with hierarchical clustering was applied to max-normalized trajectories of the 1000 most abundant clonotypes. The CD4 or CD8 phenotype of responding clones was assigned using the separately sequenced CD4+ and CD8+ repertoires. The public reads were quality trimmed at Q25 with fastp and then assembled into clones with MiXCR by TCRdb, keeping productive beta chains. One record per CDR3 amino acid sequence lists the most common genes and DNA. The V and J calls reflect TCRdb's pipeline rather than the authors' work. In all, the sample holds a few hundred thousand distinct CDR3 sequences, and 20% to 25% of those were seen once. The ten largest clones add up to around 13% of the sample.

PBMCs were isolated by Ficoll-Paque density gradient centrifugation. Sequencing was done on a sample of PBMCs or a T cell subset sorted from them (not recorded which). The TCR sequence derives from an adult woman who had mild COVID-19 (a few samples of this study predate the infection). The sample titles of this study are shuffled in the database, so cell type and time point are left out; the donor was told from shared clones. The chain joins TRBV29-1 to TRBJ2-1; TRBD2 aligns with 7 central bases. The nucleotide sequence is given as TGCAGCGTCGTAAGACTAGCAACCAATGAGCAGTTCTTC. Its coded protein is CSVVRLATNEQFF.